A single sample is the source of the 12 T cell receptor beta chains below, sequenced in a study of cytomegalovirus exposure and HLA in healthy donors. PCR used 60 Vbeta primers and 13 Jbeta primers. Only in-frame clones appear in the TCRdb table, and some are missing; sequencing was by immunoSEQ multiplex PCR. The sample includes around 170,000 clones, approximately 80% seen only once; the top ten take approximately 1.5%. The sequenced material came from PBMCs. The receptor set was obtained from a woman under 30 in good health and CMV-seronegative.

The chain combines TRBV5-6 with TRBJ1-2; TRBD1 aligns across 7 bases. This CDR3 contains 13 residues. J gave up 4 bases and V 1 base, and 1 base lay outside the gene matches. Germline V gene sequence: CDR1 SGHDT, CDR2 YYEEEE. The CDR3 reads CASSLRTGYGYTF. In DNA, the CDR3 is TGTGCCAGCAGCTTGCGGACAGGCTATGGCTACACCTTC. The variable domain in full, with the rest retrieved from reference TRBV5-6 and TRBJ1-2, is DAGVTQSPTHLIKTRGQQVTLRCSPKSGHDTVSWYQQALGQGPQFIFQYYEEEERQRGNFPDRFSGHQFPNYSSELNVNALLLGDSALYLCASSLRTGYGYTFGSGTRLTVV.

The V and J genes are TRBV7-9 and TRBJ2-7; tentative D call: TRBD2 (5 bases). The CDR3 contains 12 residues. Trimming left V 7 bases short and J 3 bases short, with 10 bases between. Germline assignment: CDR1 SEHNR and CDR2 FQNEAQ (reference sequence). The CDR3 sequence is CASTRGNYEQYF. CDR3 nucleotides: TGTGCCAGCACCCGAGGGAACTACGAGCAGTACTTC. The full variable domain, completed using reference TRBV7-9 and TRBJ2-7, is DTGVSQNPRHKITKRGQNVTFRCDPISEHNRLYWYRQTLGQGPEFLTYFQNEAQLEKSRLLSDRFSAERPKGSFSTLEIQRTEQGDSAMYLCASTRGNYEQYFGPGTRLTVT.

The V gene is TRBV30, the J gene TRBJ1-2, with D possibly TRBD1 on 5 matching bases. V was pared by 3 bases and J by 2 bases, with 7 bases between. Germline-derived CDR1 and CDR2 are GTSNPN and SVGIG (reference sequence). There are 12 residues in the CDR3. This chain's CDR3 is CAWSRVNYGYTF. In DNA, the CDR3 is TGTGCCTGGAGCAGGGTAAACTATGGCTACACCTTC.

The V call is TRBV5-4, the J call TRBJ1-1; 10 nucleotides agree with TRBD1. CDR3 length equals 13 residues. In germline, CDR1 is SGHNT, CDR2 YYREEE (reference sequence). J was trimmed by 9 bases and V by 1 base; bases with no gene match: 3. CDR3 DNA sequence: TGTGCCAGCAGCTTGACGGGACAGGGGAAAGCTTTCTTT. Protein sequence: CASSLTGQGKAFF.

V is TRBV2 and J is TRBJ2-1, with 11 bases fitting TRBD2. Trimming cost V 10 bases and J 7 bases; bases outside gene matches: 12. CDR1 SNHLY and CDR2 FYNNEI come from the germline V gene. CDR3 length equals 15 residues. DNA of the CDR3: TGTGCCACCACCCCTAGCGGGGGGCCGAGGAATGAGCAGTTCTTC. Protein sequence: CATTPSGGPRNEQFF.

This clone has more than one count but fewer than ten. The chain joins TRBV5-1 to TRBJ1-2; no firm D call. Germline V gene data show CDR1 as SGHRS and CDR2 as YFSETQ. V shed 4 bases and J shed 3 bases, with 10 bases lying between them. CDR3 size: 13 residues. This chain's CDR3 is CASSPKRDYGYTF. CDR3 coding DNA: TGCGCCAGCAGCCCAAAGAGAGACTATGGCTACACCTTC.

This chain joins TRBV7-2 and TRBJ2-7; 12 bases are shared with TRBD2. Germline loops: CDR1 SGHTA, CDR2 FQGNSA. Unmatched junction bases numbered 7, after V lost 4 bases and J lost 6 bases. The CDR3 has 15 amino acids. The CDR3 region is CASSSSGGAGFEQYF. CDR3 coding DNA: TGTGCCAGCAGCTCTAGCGGGGGGGCCGGTTTCGAGCAGTACTTC. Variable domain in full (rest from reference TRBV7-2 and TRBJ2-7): GAGVSQSPSNKVTEKGKDVELRCDPISGHTALYWYRQSLGQGLEFLIYFQGNSAPDKSGLPSDRFSAERTGGSVSTLTIQRTQQEDSAVYLCASSSSGGAGFEQYFGPGTRLTVT.

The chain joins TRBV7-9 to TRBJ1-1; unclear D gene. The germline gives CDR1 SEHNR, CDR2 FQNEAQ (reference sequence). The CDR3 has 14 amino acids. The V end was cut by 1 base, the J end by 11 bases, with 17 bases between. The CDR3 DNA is TGTGCCAGCAGCTTAGATTCTGGCAGATTACGCGCTTTCTTT. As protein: CASSLDSGRLRAFF.

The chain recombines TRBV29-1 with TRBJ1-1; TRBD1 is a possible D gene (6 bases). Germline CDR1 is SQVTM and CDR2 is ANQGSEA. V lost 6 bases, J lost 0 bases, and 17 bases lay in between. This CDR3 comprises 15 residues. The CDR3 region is CSVGGQVDMNTEAFF. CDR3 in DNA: TGCAGCGTCGGGGGGCAGGTCGACATGAACACTGAAGCTTTCTTT.

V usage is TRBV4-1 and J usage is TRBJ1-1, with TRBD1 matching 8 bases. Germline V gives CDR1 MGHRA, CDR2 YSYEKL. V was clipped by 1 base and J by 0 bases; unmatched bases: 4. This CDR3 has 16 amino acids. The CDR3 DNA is TGCGCCAGCAGCCAAGGGACAGGGAATTTGAACACTGAAGCTTTCTTT. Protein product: CASSQGTGNLNTEAFF.

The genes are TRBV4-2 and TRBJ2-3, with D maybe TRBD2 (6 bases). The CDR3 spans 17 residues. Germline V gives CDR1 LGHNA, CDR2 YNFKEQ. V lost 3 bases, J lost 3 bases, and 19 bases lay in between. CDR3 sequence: CASSQDWGDRWTDTQYF. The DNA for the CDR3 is TGTGCCAGCAGCCAGGACTGGGGGGATCGGTGGACAGATACGCAGTATTTT.

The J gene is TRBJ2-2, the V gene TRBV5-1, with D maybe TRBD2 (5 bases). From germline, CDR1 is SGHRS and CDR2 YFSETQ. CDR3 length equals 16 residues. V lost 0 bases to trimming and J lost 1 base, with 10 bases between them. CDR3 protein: CASSLERAVNTGELFF. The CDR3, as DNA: TGCGCCAGCAGCTTGGAGAGGGCTGTGAACACCGGGGAGCTGTTTTTT.